This TCR beta chain originates from a study of blood T cells in healthy people across ages. Next came a second PCR, run for about 6 to 11 cycles, which used a sample-barcoded 5' primer along with a J-beta primer mix. TCRdb re-called the 5' RACE reads with MiXCR, one entry per CDR3 protein. The sample yields approximately 800,000 distinct CDR3 sequences, 60% to 80% seen once. The germline gives CDR1 SGHTA, CDR2 FQGNSA. The length of the CDR3 is 16 residues. Trimming took 3 bases from V and 1 from J; bases not matched to a gene: 8. The sample consisted of blood. This clonotype was obtained from a man aged 25-45 years in good health. The rearrangement joins TRBV7-2 to TRBJ2-5; TRBD2 matches at 7 bases. The CDR3 nucleotides read TGTGCCAGCAGCTTTCCTGCGGGAGCACTCCAAGAGACCCAGTACTTC. Residues: CASSFPAGALQETQYF.